Below, one T cell receptor (beta chain) is given with its context. These data originate in a study of identical twins. TCRdb reprocessed the 5' RACE reads via MiXCR and lists one record per CDR3 protein. The table has more than 600,000 distinct CDR3 sequences, 15% to 20% seen once; the top ten hold under 15%. J gave up 5 bases and V 1 base, and 14 bases lay outside the gene matches. The germline V gene has CDR1 LGHDT and CDR2 YNNKEL (reference sequence). The CDR3 spans 18 residues. The data also belong to a second study, concerning T cells expressing NK-cell markers.

This receptor was identified in a woman aged 18-29 years in good health. This rearrangement joins TRBV3-1 to TRBJ2-7; 10 bases are shared with TRBD2. Sequences were obtained from PBMCs. CDR3 nucleotide sequence: TGTGCCAGCAGCCAAGTTTTGGCTAGCGGGAGAATGAGTCACGAGCAGTACTTC. As protein: CASSQVLASGRMSHEQYF.